The 32 T cell receptor beta chains below all came from one sample that was sequenced in a study of shared clonotypes between healthy human individuals. Assay used: immunoSEQ multiplex PCR; TCRdb lists only in-frame clones, some missing. This sample has just over 2,000,000 clones, with about 95% found just once. Naive CD8 isolation took CD45RO-negative cells positively selected for CCR7 and excluded terminally differentiated effector memory CD45RA+ cells. Sequencing was carried out using naive CD8+ T cells sorted from blood. The receptors were gathered from a man between 18 and 29 years old in good health.

The chain is built from TRBV6-5 and TRBJ2-3, with 10 bases identical to TRBD1. This CDR3 is 15 amino acids long. CDR1 is MNHEY and CDR2 is SVGAGI in the germline V gene. The trim removed 5 bases at V and 6 bases at J, leaving 8 bases unmatched. The CDR3 loop is CASSPRTGGVDTQYF. The CDR3 nucleotides read TGTGCCAGCAGTCCACGGACAGGGGGAGTCGATACGCAGTATTTT.

The rearrangement links TRBV27 to TRBJ1-2; D gene uncertain. The CDR3 consists of 16 residues. Germline CDR1 and CDR2: MNHEY and SMNVEV (reference sequence). The V end was cut by 5 bases, the J end by 0 bases, with 16 bases between. Here the CDR3 DNA reads TGTGCCAGCAGTCCTTACCACAGCGAACCTAACTATGGCTACACCTTC. It translates to CASSPYHSEPNYGYTF.

This clone has just a few counts. Distinct nucleotide sequences in the sample also encode this CDR3. The chain couples TRBV5-1 to TRBJ2-2, with D uncertain. Trimming stripped 2 bases from V and 4 bases from J, with 0 bases between. Germline CDR1 reads SGHRS; CDR2 reads YFSETQ. This CDR3 contains 11 residues. The CDR3 DNA is TGCGCCAGCAGCTTCACCGGGGAGCTGTTTTTT. Its protein product is CASSFTGELFF. The full variable domain, completed using reference TRBV5-1 and TRBJ2-2, is KAGVTQTPRYLIKTRGQQVTLSCSPISGHRSVSWYQQTPGQGLQFLFEYFSETQRNKGNFPGRFSGRQFSNSRSEMNVSTLELGDSALYLCASSFTGELFFGEGSRLTVL.

The rearrangement links TRBV4-1 to TRBJ2-3, with a weak D call TRBD2 (6 bases). Germline CDR1 and CDR2: MGHRA and YSYEKL. Trimming took 4 bases from V and 3 from J, leaving 17 bases between them. This CDR3 is 16 amino acids long. The CDR3 is CASSPTVRLGTDTQYF. The CDR3 DNA follows: TGCGCCAGCAGCCCCACGGTGAGACTAGGGACAGATACGCAGTATTTT.

The gene calls are TRBV4-1 and TRBJ1-4; TRBD1 is a possible D gene (5 bases). The CDR3 runs 17 residues. The germline V gene encodes CDR1 MGHRA and CDR2 YSYEKL. V shed 0 bases and J shed 0 bases, with 11 bases lying between them. The CDR3 reads CASSQDSGAATNEKLFF. In DNA, the CDR3 is TGCGCCAGCAGCCAAGACTCCGGGGCAGCAACTAATGAAAAACTGTTTTTT.

The chain links TRBV7-9 to TRBJ2-7; D is perhaps TRBD1 (7 bases). The CDR3 totals 15 residues. Germline V gene lookup returns CDR1 SEHNR and CDR2 FQNEAQ (reference sequence). Trimming took off 7 bases at V and 2 bases at J, with 18 bases between the two ends. CDR3 protein: CASTQGEAGPYEQYF. CDR3 DNA sequence: TGTGCCAGCACCCAGGGGGAGGCAGGTCCCTACGAGCAGTACTTC.

The chain has TRBV11-2 and TRBJ2-5; TRBD1 matches 7 bases. The CDR3 is 17 amino acids. Per germline, CDR1 SGHAT and CDR2 FQNNGV. The ends lost 1 base at V and 2 bases at J; junction bases unmatched: 10. In DNA form, the CDR3 reads TGTGCCAGCAGCTTAGGTTTCGGGACAGCCTTTCAAGAGACCCAGTACTTC. Amino acids: CASSLGFGTAFQETQYF.

To note about this clone: The identical CDR3 is also encoded by other nucleotide sequences in the sample. The chain has TRBV13 and TRBJ2-3, with D perhaps matching TRBD2 (6 bases). This CDR3 comprises 12 residues. The V gene lost 3 bases and the J gene lost 5 bases, with 6 bases spanning the gap. Germline values: CDR1 PRHDT, CDR2 FYEKMQ (reference sequence). Here the CDR3 DNA reads TGTGCCAGCAGCTTCGGGGGAGATACGCAGTATTTT. It encodes CASSFGGDTQYF. The variable domain in full, with the rest retrieved from reference TRBV13 and TRBJ2-3, is AAGVIQSPRHLIKEKRETATLKCYPIPRHDTVYWYQQGPGQDPQFLISFYEKMQSDKGSIPDRFSAQQFSDYHSELNMSSLELGDSALYFCASSFGGDTQYFGPGTRLTVL.

The V gene is TRBV5-6, the J gene TRBJ2-7; 9 nucleotides match TRBD1. This CDR3 is 14 amino acids long. Per germline, CDR1 SGHDT and CDR2 YYEEEE. With V trimmed by 4 bases and J by 4 bases, 6 bases remained unmatched. CDR3 nucleotides: TGTGCCAGCAGCAGCGCGACAGGGGGGTACGAGCAGTACTTC. It is translated as CASSSATGGYEQYF.

The J gene is TRBJ2-7, the V gene TRBV5-1, with 7 bases fitting TRBD1. Germline V gene data show CDR1 as SGHRS and CDR2 as YFSETQ. Trimming cost V 1 base and J 3 bases; bases outside gene matches: 7. This CDR3 region has 15 residues. The CDR3 region is CASSLTPRQGYEQYF. Here the CDR3 DNA reads TGCGCCAGCAGCTTGACCCCTCGACAGGGCTACGAGCAGTACTTC.

This clone was seen once. The same CDR3 also results from other DNA sequences found in this sample. The V and J genes are TRBV6-5 and TRBJ2-7; 9 bases are shared with TRBD1. CDR1 is MNHEY, CDR2 SVGAGI, per germline. The ends lost 3 bases at V and 4 bases at J; junction bases unmatched: 4. This CDR3 is built from 14 residues. This CDR3 reads CASSYGQGPYEQYF. CDR3 DNA sequence: TGTGCCAGCAGTTATGGACAGGGGCCGTACGAGCAGTACTTC.

With respect to this clone: Other DNA sequences in the sample encode the same CDR3. The rearrangement links TRBV28 to TRBJ2-7; D remains ambiguous. The germline gives CDR1 MDHEN, CDR2 SYDVKM. The CDR3 sequence is 13 residues long. V was clipped by 2 bases and J by 2 bases, with 7 bases between them. CDR3 sequence (DNA): TGTGCCAGCAGTTTAGCAGGCGCCTACGAGCAGTACTTC. Encoded protein: CASSLAGAYEQYF.

The V gene is TRBV4-3, the J gene TRBJ1-6; unclear D gene. The CDR3 spans 16 residues. V was cut by 0 bases and J by 7 bases, with 13 bases left in between. Germline CDR1 reads LGHNA; CDR2 reads YSLEER. The CDR3 is CASSQEITSENSPLHF. CDR3 DNA sequence: TGCGCCAGCAGCCAAGAGATTACTTCCGAGAATTCACCCCTCCACTTT.

The V gene is TRBV23-1, the J gene TRBJ2-7; D is possibly TRBD2 (5 bases). TRBV23-1 is annotated as an ORF whose role is uncertain. The length of the CDR3 is 20 residues. V was shortened by 0 bases and J by 0 bases, with 24 bases between the two germline ends. The CDR3 protein is CASSQSRENQTGRSSYEQYF. CDR3 sequence (DNA): TGCGCCAGCAGTCAATCGAGAGAGAACCAAACTGGGAGAAGCTCCTACGAGCAGTACTTC.

V is TRBV11-3 and J is TRBJ2-1; 7 positions match TRBD1. The CDR3 length is 15 residues. Germline assignment: CDR1 SGHNT and CDR2 YENEEA. The junction had 6 bases not matched to a gene; V was cut back by 5 bases and J by 2 bases. CDR3 protein: CASSPQGVPYNEQFF. The CDR3 region has the DNA TGTGCCAGCAGCCCCCAGGGGGTTCCCTACAATGAGCAGTTCTTC.

A note on this clone: Different DNA sequences within this sample yield the same CDR3. V is TRBV4-1 and J is TRBJ2-7, with D hard to call. The length of the CDR3 is 13 residues. Trimming took 1 base from V and 2 from J, leaving 6 bases between them. CDR1 MGHRA and CDR2 YSYEKL come from the germline V gene. The CDR3 sequence: CASSQARAYEQYF. The DNA for the CDR3 is TGCGCCAGCAGCCAAGCAAGGGCCTACGAGCAGTACTTC.

The table lists this clone with a count of one. The chain uses TRBV29-1 and TRBJ2-3; D unclear. V lost 3 bases and J 5 bases, leaving 15 bases between the germline ends. This CDR3 is 14 amino acids long. Germline CDR1 is SQVTM and CDR2 is ANQGSEA. This CDR3 is CSVDWDPTEDTQYF. In DNA, the CDR3 is TGCAGCGTTGATTGGGATCCTACTGAAGATACGCAGTATTTT.

The chain joins TRBV4-1 to TRBJ2-3; 10 bases align to TRBD2. The germline V gene encodes CDR1 MGHRA and CDR2 YSYEKL. This CDR3 has 16 amino acids. V lost 0 bases and J lost 5; bases outside the gene matches: 5. The CDR3 bases are TGCGCCAGCAGCCAAGAAGGACTAGCGGACAGAGATACGCAGTATTTT. It is translated as CASSQEGLADRDTQYF.

This clone occurred a few times. The chain employs TRBV5-5 and TRBJ2-5; no definite D call. Trimming stripped 2 bases from V and 4 bases from J, with 3 bases between. CDR3 length: 11 amino acids. The germline V gene has CDR1 SGHKS and CDR2 YYEKEE (reference sequence). The CDR3 here is CASSFSETQYF. DNA of the CDR3: TGTGCCAGCAGCTTTTCAGAGACCCAGTACTTC. Supplemented by reference TRBV5-5 and TRBJ2-5, the full variable domain reads DAGVTQSPTHLIKTRGQQVTLRCSPISGHKSVSWYQQVLGQGPQFIFQYYEKEERGRGNFPDRFSARQFPNYSSELNVNALLLGDSALYLCASSFSETQYFGPGTRLLVL.

With respect to this clone: Other nucleotide sequences from this sample produce the same CDR3. The CDR3 is CASSLRGDGYTF. CDR3 DNA: TGTGCCAGCAGTTTAAGAGGGGATGGCTACACCTTC. The V gene is TRBV27, the J gene TRBJ1-2, with D possibly TRBD1 on 5 matching bases. The CDR3 has 12 residues. Germline CDR1 and CDR2: MNHEY and SMNVEV (reference sequence). Trimming stripped 2 bases from V and 6 bases from J, with 7 bases between.

This rearrangement joins TRBV2 to TRBJ2-2; TRBD2 agrees at 11 bases. The CDR3 has 15 residues. CDR1 SNHLY and CDR2 FYNNEI come from the germline V gene. The trim removed 5 bases at V and 8 bases at J, leaving 7 bases unmatched. The CDR3 nucleotides are TGTGCCAGCAGTTTAGCGGGGGGGTCCTTAGGGGAGCTGTTTTTT. It is translated as CASSLAGGSLGELFF.

This chain joins TRBV25-1 and TRBJ1-1, with D maybe TRBD1 (5 bases). Germline V gives CDR1 MGHDK, CDR2 SYGVNS. V gave up 2 bases and J gave up 1 base, with 8 bases separating them. CDR3 length equals 14 residues. The CDR3 is CASSERQQNTEAFF. CDR3 coding DNA: TGTGCCAGCAGTGAACGACAGCAGAACACTGAAGCTTTCTTT.

CDR3 DNA sequence: TGTGCCAGCAGCAGTAGCTCGCGGGGCTCCTACGAGCAGTACTTC. Protein sequence: CASSSSSRGSYEQYF. This chain connects TRBV27 to TRBJ2-7; tentatively, D is TRBD2 (6 bases). Per germline, CDR1 MNHEY and CDR2 SMNVEV (reference sequence). CDR3 length: 15 amino acids. Trimming removed 6 bases from V and 0 bases from J, with 15 bases in between.

The rearrangement links TRBV4-1 to TRBJ1-4; D might be TRBD1 (5 bases). The CDR3 is 15 residues long. Germline V gene data show CDR1 as MGHRA and CDR2 as YSYEKL. Trimming left V 1 base short and J 8 bases short, with 14 bases between. The CDR3 loop is CASSQAETEGEKLFF. In nucleotides, the CDR3 is TGCGCCAGCAGCCAAGCAGAGACAGAGGGAGAAAAACTGTTTTTT.

V is TRBV30 and J is TRBJ2-7; 7 bases fit TRBD2. Trimming took 0 bases from V and 3 from J; bases not matched to a gene: 5. The germline gives CDR1 GTSNPN, CDR2 SVGIG (reference sequence). This CDR3 is built from 14 residues. The CDR3, as DNA: TGTGCCTGGAGTGTATCGGCTAGCGGCTACGAGCAGTACTTC. It encodes CAWSVSASGYEQYF.

The chain is built from TRBV29-1 and TRBJ2-7, with 12 bases that match TRBD1. V shed 4 bases and J 3 bases; nucleotides not matched to a gene: 4. Germline V lookup: CDR1 SQVTM, CDR2 ANQGSEA. This CDR3 has 14 amino acids. CDR3 DNA: TGCAGCGTTGCCGGGACAGGGGGCATCTACGAGCAGTACTTC. It is translated as CSVAGTGGIYEQYF.

V usage is TRBV27 and J usage is TRBJ2-7, with 9 bases matching TRBD1. V lost 6 bases and J lost 1; bases outside the gene matches: 10. The CDR3 runs 16 residues. Germline V CDR1 and CDR2: MNHEY, SMNVEV (reference sequence). CDR3 bases: TGTGCCAGCAGCCCTGTCGGGACAGGGAGATCCTACGAGCAGTACTTC. It specifies CASSPVGTGRSYEQYF.

Only one count was recorded for this clone. The J gene is TRBJ2-7, the V gene TRBV7-8; TRBD1 agrees at 7 bases. Germline trimming cut 2 bases from V and 3 bases from J; bases unmatched to any gene: 7. The germline V gene has CDR1 SGHVS and CDR2 FQNEAQ. The CDR3 has 15 residues. The CDR3 protein is CASSLRQGFLYEQYF. CDR3 bases: TGTGCCAGCAGCTTAAGACAGGGTTTTCTCTACGAGCAGTACTTC.

The chain links TRBV9 to TRBJ2-1; 8 positions agree with TRBD1. Germline CDR1 SGDLS, CDR2 YYNGEE. The CDR3 runs 15 residues. The V and J ends lost 4 bases and 2 bases, in that order; junction bases with no gene match: 5. This chain's CDR3 is CASSPTGVTYNEQFF. CDR3 DNA sequence: TGTGCCAGCAGCCCGACAGGGGTCACCTACAATGAGCAGTTCTTC.

J is TRBJ2-7 and V is TRBV5-3; TRBD1 matches at 7 bases. TRBV5-3 qualifies as an ORF whose function is uncertain. V was clipped by 3 bases and J by 0 bases; unmatched bases: 9. CDR3 length: 16 amino acids. The CDR3 DNA reads as TGTGCCAGAAGCTCCGATTATGACAGGGCCTCCTACGAGCAGTACTTC. Residues: CARSSDYDRASYEQYF.

This chain uses TRBV6-6 with TRBJ1-3; 7 nucleotides line up with TRBD1. From germline, CDR1 is MNHNY and CDR2 SVGAGI (reference sequence). Trimming took 5 bases from V and 2 from J; bases not matched to a gene: 3. The CDR3 totals 14 residues. DNA for the CDR3: TGTGCCAGCAGTCCAACAGGGGCTGGAAACACCATATATTTT. It encodes CASSPTGAGNTIYF.

The V gene is TRBV27, the J gene TRBJ2-7; D is perhaps TRBD1 or TRBD2 (6 bases each). The CDR3 contains 14 residues. The V end lost 3 bases, the J end lost 4 bases, and 13 bases lay between the germline ends. CDR1 and CDR2 (germline): MNHEY, SMNVEV (reference sequence). CDR3: CASSLSGGWYEQYF. The DNA of the CDR3 is TGTGCCAGCAGTTTGTCCGGGGGCTGGTACGAGCAGTACTTC.